The 29 T cell receptor beta chains listed next were all sequenced from one sample in a study of blood T cell repertoires in COVID-19. Method: immunoSEQ multiplex PCR; TCRdb's copy keeps in-frame clones and lacks some. The sample carries 450,000 or so clones, roughly 89% recorded once. The source material was peripheral blood. Every receptor here comes from a man aged 18 to 29 with COVID-19, enrolled during active disease.

The V gene is TRBV27, the J gene TRBJ2-7; TRBD2 agrees at 7 bases. From germline, CDR1 is MNHEY and CDR2 SMNVEV (reference sequence). The V segment lost 4 bases and the J segment 12 bases; nucleotides outside the gene matches: 21. CDR3 length: 16 amino acids. The CDR3 DNA follows: TGTGCCAGCAGTTCCCATAACTCTAGCGGAGCCCTAAGGCGGTACTTC. Its translation is CASSSHNSSGALRRYF.

The gene calls are TRBV4-1 and TRBJ2-7; 8 nucleotides agree with TRBD1. Germline assignment: CDR1 MGHRA and CDR2 YSYEKL. The CDR3 is 16 residues long. V dropped 5 bases and J dropped 4; count of bases not matched to a gene: 13. CDR3 in amino acids: CASSSRTGSVGYEQYF. The CDR3 DNA sequence: TGCGCCAGCAGCTCAAGGACAGGGTCGGTGGGTTACGAGCAGTACTTC.

The chain combines TRBV2 with TRBJ2-3; TRBD2 agrees at 12 bases. The J segment lost 4 bases and the V segment lost 1 base, leaving 6 bases of the junction unmatched. Germline V gene lookup returns CDR1 SNHLY and CDR2 FYNNEI. This CDR3 has 17 amino acids. CDR3 sequence reads: CASSEGTSGASPDTQYF. CDR3 DNA: TGTGCCAGCAGTGAAGGGACTAGCGGGGCCTCCCCAGATACGCAGTATTTT.

The V and J genes are TRBV29-1 and TRBJ2-7; possibly TRBD2 for D (5 bases). Trimming shortened V by 4 bases and J by 7 bases, and 14 bases separated the two germline ends. The CDR3 length is 12 residues. Germline loops: CDR1 SQVTM, CDR2 ANQGSEA. Here the CDR3 reads CSVGGLASEQYF. Here the CDR3 DNA reads TGCAGCGTTGGAGGGTTGGCCTCGGAGCAGTACTTC.

J is TRBJ2-1 and V is TRBV5-1; 9 bases fit TRBD2. CDR1 and CDR2 from the germline V gene are SGHRS and YFSETQ. Unmatched junction bases numbered 13, after V lost 6 bases and J lost 9 bases. The CDR3 totals 15 residues. The CDR3 DNA is TGCGCCAGCACCCGAAGTAGCGGGAGTGGGTCTGAGCAGTTCTTC. Amino acid sequence: CASTRSSGSGSEQFF.

The rearrangement joins TRBV2 to TRBJ2-7, with TRBD2 matching over 13 bases. V was pared by 6 bases and J by 6 bases, with 8 bases of the junction left unmatched. The germline V gene encodes CDR1 SNHLY and CDR2 FYNNEI. The CDR3 totals 15 residues. DNA for the CDR3: TGTGCCAGCAGCCAACTAGCGGGAGGGTTGGGCGAGCAGTACTTC. Protein product: CASSQLAGGLGEQYF.

The chain employs TRBV5-1 and TRBJ1-3; TRBD1 aligns across 8 bases. Germline V CDR1 and CDR2: SGHRS, YFSETQ. The CDR3 covers 16 residues. The J segment lost 2 bases and the V segment lost 0 bases, leaving 4 bases of the junction unmatched. Written as DNA, the CDR3 is TGCGCCAGCAGCTTGGGACAGGGGTACCCTGGAAACACCATATATTTT. Translation gives CASSLGQGYPGNTIYF.

This clone was recorded once. The rearrangement uses TRBV6-5 and TRBJ1-2, with D hard to call. Trimming took 0 bases from V and 8 from J, leaving 10 bases between them. Germline V lookup: CDR1 MNHEY, CDR2 SVGAGI. The CDR3 loop spans 13 amino acids. The CDR3 is CASSYSEGFGYTF. CDR3 coding DNA: TGTGCCAGCAGTTACTCGGAGGGTTTCGGCTACACCTTC.

V and J are TRBV6-8 and TRBJ2-2, with 9 bases that match TRBD2. Germline V gene lookup returns CDR1 MNHGY and CDR2 SAAAGT. Losses at the gene ends were 7 bases for V and 6 bases for J; bases not matched to a gene: 12. The CDR3 extends over 16 amino acids. The CDR3 coding sequence is TGTGCCAGCACTCCCCGGGGCGGGAGGGCCGCCGGGGAGCTGTTTTTT. Residues: CASTPRGGRAAGELFF.

The sample holds one count of this clone. The chain employs TRBV4-1 and TRBJ1-4; the D gene is possibly TRBD1 (6 bases). The V and J ends lost 0 bases and 6 bases respectively, with 14 bases between them. Looked up from germline, CDR1 is MGHRA and CDR2 is YSYEKL. The CDR3 length is 16 residues. The CDR3 here is CASSQESETGYEKLFF. DNA of the CDR3: TGCGCCAGCAGCCAAGAATCAGAGACAGGTTATGAAAAACTGTTTTTT.

The CDR3 protein is CASTFGAGIFDTQYF. The CDR3, as DNA: TGTGCCAGCACCTTTGGGGCAGGGATATTTGATACGCAGTATTTT. This chain links TRBV2 with TRBJ2-3, with D perhaps TRBD1 (5 bases). The V and J ends lost 7 bases and 6 bases respectively, with 20 bases between them. The CDR3 sequence is 15 residues long. Germline V gene sequence: CDR1 SNHLY, CDR2 FYNNEI.

This chain uses TRBV9 with TRBJ2-5; 9 nucleotides line up with TRBD2. The CDR3 length is 15 residues. Germline V gene sequence: CDR1 SGDLS, CDR2 YYNGEE. V was pared by 4 bases and J by 3 bases, with 7 bases of the junction left unmatched. CDR3 region: CASSPLGGREETQYF. DNA of the CDR3: TGTGCCAGCAGCCCCCTGGGCGGGAGGGAAGAGACCCAGTACTTC.

Concerning this clone: Its ends do not fully match the called genes, so a read error is possible. J is TRBJ2-2 and V is TRBV7-7; D not certain. Germline lookup yields CDR1 SSHAT and CDR2 FNYEAQ (reference sequence). This CDR3 is 16 amino acids long. The CDR3 region is CASSLGHSPASGELFF. The CDR3, as DNA: TGTGCTAGCAGCCTCGGTCATAGTCCCGCGTCCGGGGAGCTGTTTTTT.

The sample holds one count of this clone. The genes are TRBV20-1 and TRBJ2-3, with TRBD2 identical over 7 bases. The CDR3 has 14 residues. Germline CDR1 and CDR2: DFQATT and SNEGSKA (reference sequence). After removal of 3 bases from V and 0 bases from J, the junction contained 3 bases not matched to a gene. This CDR3 reads CSASPSGSTDTQYF. CDR3 sequence (DNA): TGCAGTGCTAGTCCTAGCGGAAGCACAGATACGCAGTATTTT.

V and J are TRBV2 and TRBJ2-5, with 11 nucleotides matching TRBD1. Germline-derived CDR1 and CDR2 are SNHLY and FYNNEI. V lost 6 bases and J lost 3; bases outside the gene matches: 6. The CDR3 is 15 residues long. CDR3 protein: CASSKLGQGEETQYF. The CDR3 DNA reads as TGTGCCAGCAGCAAATTGGGACAGGGGGAAGAGACCCAGTACTTC.

The chain combines TRBV27 with TRBJ2-7; TRBD2 might be the D (5 bases). Germline V CDR1 and CDR2: MNHEY, SMNVEV (reference sequence). The CDR3 contains 13 residues. V was cut by 3 bases and J by 7 bases, with 13 bases left in between. CDR3 sequence reads: CASSFGPSGEQYF. The CDR3 coding sequence is TGTGCCAGCAGTTTCGGTCCGTCGGGGGAGCAGTACTTC.

This sequence joins TRBV4-1 and TRBJ2-7; D might be TRBD1 (5 bases). Germline-derived CDR1 and CDR2 are MGHRA and YSYEKL. This CDR3 has 13 amino acids. V was trimmed by 1 base and J by 4 bases, leaving 8 bases between them. CDR3 sequence reads: CASSQARTYEQYF. The CDR3 coding sequence is TGCGCCAGCAGCCAAGCGAGGACATACGAGCAGTACTTC.

The chain joins TRBV7-9 to TRBJ1-3; a possible D gene is TRBD1 (5 bases). From germline, CDR1 is SEHNR and CDR2 FQNEAQ (reference sequence). This CDR3 has 14 residues. Deletions cut 1 base from V and 2 bases from J, with 6 bases between. The CDR3 region is CASSLGRAGNTIYF. DNA for the CDR3: TGTGCCAGCAGCTTAGGCAGGGCTGGAAACACCATATATTTT.

The V gene is TRBV6-5, the J gene TRBJ2-3; D is undetermined. Trimming shortened V by 6 bases and J by 4 bases, and 11 bases separated the two germline ends. CDR1 is MNHEY, CDR2 SVGAGI, per germline. The CDR3 runs 13 residues. This chain's CDR3 is CASSPGSSDTQYF. The CDR3 nucleotides read TGTGCCAGCAGCCCGGGTTCCTCAGATACGCAGTATTTT.

This chain uses TRBV4-2 with TRBJ2-3; TRBD2 is a possible D gene (5 bases). With 1 base removed from V and 2 bases from J, the gap between germline ends came to 7 bases. This CDR3 has 14 amino acids. CDR1 and CDR2 (germline): LGHNA, YNFKEQ. CDR3 sequence (DNA): TGTGCCAGCAGCCAAGGGAGGTACACAGATACGCAGTATTTT. Translating it yields CASSQGRYTDTQYF.

This chain connects TRBV24-1 to TRBJ2-5; D gene unclear. Germline loops: CDR1 KGHDR, CDR2 SFDVKD. V was clipped by 3 bases and J by 1 base, with 11 bases between them. This CDR3 has 15 residues. The CDR3 region is CATSDPVLPQETQYF. The DNA of the CDR3 is TGTGCCACCAGTGATCCGGTACTGCCCCAAGAGACCCAGTACTTC.

The chain combines TRBV12-5 with TRBJ2-1; D perhaps matches TRBD1 (6 bases). The CDR3 is made up of 14 amino acids. The germline gives CDR1 LGHNT, CDR2 FRNRAP. V dropped 5 bases and J dropped 8 bases, with 16 bases sitting between them. CDR3 residues: CASGPDRPSYEQFF. The CDR3 DNA reads as TGTGCTAGTGGTCCGGACAGACCAAGCTATGAGCAGTTCTTC.

There are a few counts of this clone. The chain uses TRBV30 and TRBJ1-4, with D perhaps TRBD1 (6 bases). Trimming removed 2 bases from V and 1 base from J, with 11 bases in between. CDR1 and CDR2 (germline): GTSNPN, SVGIG (reference sequence). The CDR3 sequence is 15 residues long. Here the CDR3 reads CAWSTRTETNEKLFF. Written as DNA, the CDR3 is TGTGCCTGGAGTACCCGGACAGAAACTAATGAAAAACTGTTTTTT. Full variable domain (outside the CDR3, taken from reference TRBV30 and TRBJ1-4): SQTIHQWPATLVQPVGSPLSLECTVEGTSNPNLYWYRQAAGRGLQLLFYSVGIGQISSEVPQNLSASRPQDRQFILSSKKLLLSDSGFYLCAWSTRTETNEKLFFGSGTQLSVL.

The V call is TRBV29-1, the J call TRBJ2-3; 7 bases are a match to TRBD1. The CDR3 has 13 residues. The V segment lost 3 bases and the J segment 2 bases; nucleotides outside the gene matches: 2. Germline V gives CDR1 SQVTM, CDR2 ANQGSEA. CDR3 DNA: TGCAGCGTTGAGGGACAGCACACAGATACGCAGTATTTT. Protein: CSVEGQHTDTQYF.

The V and J genes are TRBV12-5 and TRBJ2-5; 7 nucleotides line up with TRBD2. V lost 7 bases, J lost 2 bases, and 7 bases stayed unmatched. The CDR3 runs 14 residues. Germline assignment: CDR1 LGHNT and CDR2 FRNRAP. CDR3 protein: CASAGTTVQETQYF. DNA of the CDR3: TGTGCTAGTGCCGGGACTACGGTACAAGAGACCCAGTACTTC.

The chain links TRBV4-2 to TRBJ2-7, with 8 bases identical to TRBD2. In germline, CDR1 is LGHNA, CDR2 YNFKEQ. CDR3 size: 14 residues. After removal of 1 base from V and 4 bases from J, the junction contained 3 bases not matched to a gene. The CDR3: CASSQASGRYEQYF. CDR3 nucleotide sequence: TGTGCCAGCAGCCAAGCGAGCGGGAGATACGAGCAGTACTTC.

This chain links TRBV19 with TRBJ2-4; maybe TRBD2 (5 bases). With 1 base removed from V and 6 bases from J, the gap between germline ends came to 19 bases. The CDR3 length is 17 residues. Germline V lookup: CDR1 LNHDA, CDR2 SQIVND (reference sequence). The CDR3 here is CASSIAGRGEIGNIQYF. As DNA, the CDR3 is TGTGCCAGTAGTATAGCCGGCCGGGGAGAGATAGGAAACATTCAGTACTTC.

The rearrangement joins TRBV11-2 to TRBJ2-2, with D possibly TRBD2 on 5 matching bases. The CDR3 contains 12 residues. Looked up from germline, CDR1 is SGHAT and CDR2 is FQNNGV. V lost 5 bases and J lost 6, with 7 bases in between. The CDR3 protein is CASSHSAGELFF. CDR3 coding DNA: TGTGCCAGCAGCCATAGCGCCGGGGAGCTGTTTTTT.

The chain couples TRBV6-5 to TRBJ2-3; tentative D call: TRBD2 (5 bases). The V gene lost 5 bases and the J gene lost 3 bases, with 9 bases spanning the gap. CDR1 and CDR2 (germline): MNHEY, SVGAGI. There are 13 residues in the CDR3. Here the CDR3 reads CASSRLTTDTQYF. CDR3 nucleotide sequence: TGTGCCAGCAGTCGACTAACTACAGATACGCAGTATTTT.